This TCR beta chain was identified during a study of cytomegalovirus exposure and HLA in healthy donors. Study results and caveats: V- and J-gene trimming in TCR beta was tied to a missense DCLRE1C variant by an analysis performed later. In a later analysis, HLA-associated TCR beta chains were more clonally expanded than equally common others. Sequencing artifact likely explains a cluster of highly shared sequence variants.

This clone was seen only a few times. As yet, its antigen is unknown. Donors consisted of healthy bone marrow donors. The CDR3 runs 16 residues. In germline, CDR1 is MDHEN, CDR2 SYDVKM. The trim removed 8 bases at V and 1 base at J, leaving 12 bases unmatched. Primers for the PCR totalled 60 Vbeta and 13 Jbeta. Produced via immunoSEQ multiplex PCR; TCRdb's table is partial and in-frame only. The sample holds some 150,000 clones, around 75% seen once. This sequence was found in a human donor in good health. The V gene is TRBV28, the J gene TRBJ1-1, with 8 nucleotides matching TRBD1. The sample was PBMCs. The CDR3 is CASDFGTGLSNTEAFF. The CDR3 coding sequence is TGTGCCAGCGATTTCGGGACAGGACTTTCGAACACTGAAGCTTTCTTT. Full variable domain (rest looked up from reference TRBV28 and TRBJ1-1): DVKVTQSSRYLVKRTGEKVFLECVQDMDHENMFWYRQDPGLGLRLIYFSYDVKMKEKGDIPEGYSVSREKKERFSLILESASTNQTSMYLCASDFGTGLSNTEAFFGQGTRLTVV.